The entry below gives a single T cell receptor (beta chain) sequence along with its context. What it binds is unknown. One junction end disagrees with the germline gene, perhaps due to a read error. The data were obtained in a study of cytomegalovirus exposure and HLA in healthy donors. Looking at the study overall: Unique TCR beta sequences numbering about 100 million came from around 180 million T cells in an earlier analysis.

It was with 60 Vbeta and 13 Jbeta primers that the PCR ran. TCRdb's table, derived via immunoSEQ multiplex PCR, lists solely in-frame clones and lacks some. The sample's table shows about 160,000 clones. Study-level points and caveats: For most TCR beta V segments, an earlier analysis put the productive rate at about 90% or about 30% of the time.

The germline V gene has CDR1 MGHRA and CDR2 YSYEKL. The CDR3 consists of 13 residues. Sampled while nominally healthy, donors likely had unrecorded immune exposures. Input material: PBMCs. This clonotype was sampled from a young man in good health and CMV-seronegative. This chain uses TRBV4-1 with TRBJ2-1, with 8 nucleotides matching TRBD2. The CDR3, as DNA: TGCGCCAGCAGCCAAGAACTTCAGCGGGAGCGCCTCTTC. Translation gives CASSQELQRERLF.